This TCR beta chain comes out of a study of shared clonotypes between healthy human individuals. The ends were cut back, 2 bases at V and 9 bases at J, with 14 bases in the middle. The CDR3 runs to 14 residues. CDR1 and CDR2 (germline): SEHNR, FQNEAQ (reference sequence). In regard to this clone: Its antigen remains unidentified.

Data came from immunoSEQ multiplex PCR; TCRdb stores just in-frame clones and leaves some out. The sample carries fewer than 1.6 million clones, around 98.5% recorded once. The study, taken as a whole, reports: Estimated clonotype richness was generally higher in naive than memory subsets.

The TCR comes from a man aged 25 to 40 in good health. The J gene is TRBJ2-1, the V gene TRBV7-9; no clear D. The specimen sequenced was naive CD4+ T cells sorted from blood. Described subset: CD45RA+ positively selected. Here the CDR3 reads CASSLIQPGGEQFF. CDR3 sequence (DNA): TGTGCCAGCAGCTTAATACAGCCAGGTGGTGAGCAGTTCTTC.